The source of this T cell receptor (beta chain) is a study of response to subunit inactivated influenza vaccine. J was trimmed by 6 bases and V by 6 bases; bases with no gene match: 10. There are 14 residues in the CDR3. Via MiXCR, TCRdb re-called the RT-PCR reads, giving one row per CDR3 protein. The sample carries some 640,000 distinct CDR3 sequences, 14% recorded once. A few counts support this clonotype. Here the sequenced sample was PBMCs from blood, taken about 14 days before vaccination. The clonotype originates from a man aged 45-60 years who received an inactivated influenza vaccine. The chain joins TRBV12-3 or TRBV12-4 to TRBJ1-2; 7 nucleotides line up with TRBD1. The chain's CDR3 is CASSLRQGEDGYTF. The CDR3 DNA follows: TGTGCCAGCAGCCTACGACAGGGAGAGGATGGCTACACCTTC.